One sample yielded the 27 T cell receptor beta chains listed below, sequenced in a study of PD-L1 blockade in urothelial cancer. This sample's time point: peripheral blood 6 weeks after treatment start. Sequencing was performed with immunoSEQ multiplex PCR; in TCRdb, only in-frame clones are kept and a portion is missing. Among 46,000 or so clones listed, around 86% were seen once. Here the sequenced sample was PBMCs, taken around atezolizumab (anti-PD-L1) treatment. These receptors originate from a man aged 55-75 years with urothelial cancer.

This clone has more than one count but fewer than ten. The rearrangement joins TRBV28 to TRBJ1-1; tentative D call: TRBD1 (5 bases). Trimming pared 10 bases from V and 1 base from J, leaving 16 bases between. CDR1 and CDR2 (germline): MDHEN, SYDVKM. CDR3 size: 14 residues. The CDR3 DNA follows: TGTGCCACCTGGCGCGGTAGGGGGAACACTGAAGCTTTCTTT. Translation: CATWRGRGNTEAFF.

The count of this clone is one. CDR3 loop: CASSSLPGQGLIEQYF. DNA of the CDR3: TGCGCCAGCAGCTCGCTCCCGGGACAGGGGCTGATCGAGCAGTACTTC. This rearrangement joins TRBV5-1 to TRBJ2-7, with 10 bases fitting TRBD1. The CDR3 sequence is 16 residues long. CDR1 is SGHRS, CDR2 YFSETQ, per germline. V lost 3 bases and J lost 6; bases outside the gene matches: 12.

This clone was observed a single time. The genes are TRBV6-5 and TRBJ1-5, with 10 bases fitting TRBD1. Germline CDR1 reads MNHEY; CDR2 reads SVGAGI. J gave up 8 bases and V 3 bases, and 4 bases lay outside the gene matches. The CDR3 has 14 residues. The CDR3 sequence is CASSYLDRGKPQHF. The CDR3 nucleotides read TGTGCCAGCAGTTATCTGGACAGGGGGAAGCCCCAGCATTTT.

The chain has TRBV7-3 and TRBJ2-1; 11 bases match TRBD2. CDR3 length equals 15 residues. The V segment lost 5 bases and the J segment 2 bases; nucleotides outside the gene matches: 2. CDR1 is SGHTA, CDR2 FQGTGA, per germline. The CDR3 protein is CASSRTSGPYNEQFF. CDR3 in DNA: TGTGCCAGCAGCCGGACTAGCGGGCCCTACAATGAGCAGTTCTTC. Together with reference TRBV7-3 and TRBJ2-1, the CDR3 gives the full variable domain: GAGVSQTPSNKVTEKGKYVELRCDPISGHTALYWYRQSLGQGPEFLIYFQGTGAADDSGLPNDRFFAVRPEGSVSTLKIQRTERGDSAVYLCASSRTSGPYNEQFFGPGTRLTVL.

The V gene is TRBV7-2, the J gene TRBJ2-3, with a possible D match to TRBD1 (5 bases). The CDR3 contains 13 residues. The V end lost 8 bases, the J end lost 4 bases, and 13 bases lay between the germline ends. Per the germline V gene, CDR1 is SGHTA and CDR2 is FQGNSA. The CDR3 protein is CASGPQGADTQYF. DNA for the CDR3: TGTGCCAGCGGTCCCCAGGGTGCAGATACGCAGTATTTT.

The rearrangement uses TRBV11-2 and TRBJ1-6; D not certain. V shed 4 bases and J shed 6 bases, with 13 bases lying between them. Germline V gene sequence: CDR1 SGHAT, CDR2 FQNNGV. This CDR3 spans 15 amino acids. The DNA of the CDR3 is TGTGCCAGCAGCTCCAAGCACAGTACTAATTCACCCCTCCACTTT. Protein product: CASSSKHSTNSPLHF.

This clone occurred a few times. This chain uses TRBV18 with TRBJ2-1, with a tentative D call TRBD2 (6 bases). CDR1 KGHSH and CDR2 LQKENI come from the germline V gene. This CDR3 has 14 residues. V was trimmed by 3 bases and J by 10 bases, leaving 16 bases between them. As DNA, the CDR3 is TGTGCCAGCTCACCTGGAGCGGCTGGGGGGGAGCAGTTCTTC. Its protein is CASSPGAAGGEQFF.

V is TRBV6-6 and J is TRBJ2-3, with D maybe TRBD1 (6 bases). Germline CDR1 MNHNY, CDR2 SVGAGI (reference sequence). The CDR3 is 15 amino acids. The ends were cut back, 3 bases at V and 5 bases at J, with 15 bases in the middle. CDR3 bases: TGTGCCAGCAGTTATACAGGGTCCAGGGGAGATACGCAGTATTTT. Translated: CASSYTGSRGDTQYF.

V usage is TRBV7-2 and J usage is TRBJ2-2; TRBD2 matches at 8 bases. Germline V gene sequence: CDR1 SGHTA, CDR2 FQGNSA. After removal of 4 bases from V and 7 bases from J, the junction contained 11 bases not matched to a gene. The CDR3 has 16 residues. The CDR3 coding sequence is TGTGCCAGCAGCTCACGGGGGGGCCGGATGGTCGGGGAGCTGTTTTTT. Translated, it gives CASSSRGGRMVGELFF.

CDR3 residues: CASSHHRTGPNTGELFF. CDR3 DNA: TGTGCCAGCAGCCATCACAGGACAGGGCCGAACACCGGGGAGCTGTTTTTT. The chain employs TRBV11-1 and TRBJ2-2, with 8 bases fitting TRBD1. The V and J ends lost 5 bases and 0 bases, in that order; junction bases with no gene match: 8. This CDR3 spans 17 amino acids. Germline CDR1 is SGHAT and CDR2 is FQDESV (reference sequence).

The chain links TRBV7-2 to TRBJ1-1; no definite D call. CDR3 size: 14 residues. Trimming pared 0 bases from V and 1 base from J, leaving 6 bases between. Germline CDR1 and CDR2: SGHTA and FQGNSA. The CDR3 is CASSLALGNTEAFF. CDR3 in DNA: TGTGCCAGCAGCTTAGCCCTAGGGAACACTGAAGCTTTCTTT.

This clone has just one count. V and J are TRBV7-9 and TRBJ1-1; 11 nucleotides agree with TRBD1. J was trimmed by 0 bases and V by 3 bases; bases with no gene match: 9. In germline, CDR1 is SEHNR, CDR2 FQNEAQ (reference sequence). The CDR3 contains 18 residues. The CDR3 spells CASSLQGTGGKMNTEAFF. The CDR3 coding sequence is TGTGCCAGCAGCTTGCAGGGGACAGGGGGAAAAATGAACACTGAAGCTTTCTTT.

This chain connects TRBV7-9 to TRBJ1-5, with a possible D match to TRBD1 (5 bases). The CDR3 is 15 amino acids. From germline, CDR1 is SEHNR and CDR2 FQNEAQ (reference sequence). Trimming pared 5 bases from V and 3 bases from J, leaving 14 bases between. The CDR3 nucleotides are TGTGCCAGCAGCGCCGACGGGGGTTACAATCAGCCCCAGCATTTT. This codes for CASSADGGYNQPQHF.

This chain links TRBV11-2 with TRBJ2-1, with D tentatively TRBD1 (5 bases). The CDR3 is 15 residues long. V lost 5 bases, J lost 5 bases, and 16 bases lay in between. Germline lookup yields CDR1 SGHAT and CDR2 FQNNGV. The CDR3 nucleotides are TGTGCCAGCAGCCGACAGAGGTTGGTGGACAATGAGCAGTTCTTC. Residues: CASSRQRLVDNEQFF.

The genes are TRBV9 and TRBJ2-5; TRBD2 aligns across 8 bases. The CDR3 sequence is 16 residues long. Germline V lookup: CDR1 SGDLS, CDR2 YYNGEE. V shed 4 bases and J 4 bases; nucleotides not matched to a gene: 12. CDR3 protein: CASSPTGAGAAETQYF. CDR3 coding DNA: TGTGCCAGCAGCCCGACGGGAGCGGGGGCTGCAGAGACCCAGTACTTC.

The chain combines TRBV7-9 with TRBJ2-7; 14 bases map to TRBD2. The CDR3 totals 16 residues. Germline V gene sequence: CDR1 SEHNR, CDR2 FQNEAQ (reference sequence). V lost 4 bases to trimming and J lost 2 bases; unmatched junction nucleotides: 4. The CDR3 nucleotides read TGTGCCAGCAGCTACGGACTAGCGGGGGGAACCTACGAGCAGTACTTC. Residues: CASSYGLAGGTYEQYF.

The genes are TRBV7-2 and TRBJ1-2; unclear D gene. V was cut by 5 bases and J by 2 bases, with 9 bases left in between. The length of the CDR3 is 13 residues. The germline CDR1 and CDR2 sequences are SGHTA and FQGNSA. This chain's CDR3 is CASSPDGNYGYTF. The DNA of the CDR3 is TGTGCCAGCAGCCCCGACGGGAACTATGGCTACACCTTC.

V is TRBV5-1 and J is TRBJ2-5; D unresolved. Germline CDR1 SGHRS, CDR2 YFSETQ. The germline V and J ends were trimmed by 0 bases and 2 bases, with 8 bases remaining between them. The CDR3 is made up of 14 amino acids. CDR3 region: CASSLALEQETQYF. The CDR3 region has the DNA TGCGCCAGCAGCTTGGCCCTTGAGCAAGAGACCCAGTACTTC.

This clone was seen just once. In nucleotides, the CDR3 is TGTGCCAACCTCCCAGTGATTAGCAATCAGCCCCAGCATTTT. Residues: CANLPVISNQPQHF. This chain connects TRBV6-5 to TRBJ1-5; D remains ambiguous. CDR3 length equals 14 residues. V was trimmed by 10 bases and J by 0 bases, leaving 13 bases between them. The germline V gene has CDR1 MNHEY and CDR2 SVGAGI.

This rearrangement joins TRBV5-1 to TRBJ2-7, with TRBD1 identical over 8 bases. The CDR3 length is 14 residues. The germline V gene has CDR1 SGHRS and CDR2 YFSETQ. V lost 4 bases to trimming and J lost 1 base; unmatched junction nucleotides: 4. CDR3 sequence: CASSRNRGSYEQYF. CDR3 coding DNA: TGCGCCAGCAGCAGGAACAGGGGGTCCTACGAGCAGTACTTC.

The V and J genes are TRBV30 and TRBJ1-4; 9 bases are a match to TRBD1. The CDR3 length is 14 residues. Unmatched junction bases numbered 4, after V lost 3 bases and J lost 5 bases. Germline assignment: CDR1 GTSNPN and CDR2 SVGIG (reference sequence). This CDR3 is CAWRGTGWNEKLFF. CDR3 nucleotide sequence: TGTGCCTGGAGAGGGACAGGGTGGAATGAAAAACTGTTTTTT. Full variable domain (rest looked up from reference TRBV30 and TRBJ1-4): SQTIHQWPATLVQPVGSPLSLECTVEGTSNPNLYWYRQAAGRGLQLLFYSVGIGQISSEVPQNLSASRPQDRQFILSSKKLLLSDSGFYLCAWRGTGWNEKLFFGSGTQLSVL.

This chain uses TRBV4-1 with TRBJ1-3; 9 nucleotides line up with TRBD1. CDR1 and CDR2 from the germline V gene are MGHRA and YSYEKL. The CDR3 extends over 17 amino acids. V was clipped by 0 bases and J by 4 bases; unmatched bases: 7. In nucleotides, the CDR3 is TGCGCCAGCAGCCAAGATTACAGGACAGGGGAAGGAAACACCATATATTTT. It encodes CASSQDYRTGEGNTIYF.

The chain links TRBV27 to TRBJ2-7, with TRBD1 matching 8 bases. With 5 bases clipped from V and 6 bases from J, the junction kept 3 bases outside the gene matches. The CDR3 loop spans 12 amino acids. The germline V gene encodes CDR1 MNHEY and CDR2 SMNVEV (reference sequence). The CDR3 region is CASSAQGGEQYF. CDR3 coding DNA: TGTGCCAGCAGTGCACAGGGGGGCGAGCAGTACTTC.

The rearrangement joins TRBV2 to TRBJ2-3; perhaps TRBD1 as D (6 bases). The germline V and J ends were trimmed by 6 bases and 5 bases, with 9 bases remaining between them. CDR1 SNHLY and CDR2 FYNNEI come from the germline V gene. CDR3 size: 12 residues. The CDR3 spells CASRYRVDTQYF. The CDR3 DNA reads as TGTGCCAGCAGGTACAGGGTAGATACGCAGTATTTT.

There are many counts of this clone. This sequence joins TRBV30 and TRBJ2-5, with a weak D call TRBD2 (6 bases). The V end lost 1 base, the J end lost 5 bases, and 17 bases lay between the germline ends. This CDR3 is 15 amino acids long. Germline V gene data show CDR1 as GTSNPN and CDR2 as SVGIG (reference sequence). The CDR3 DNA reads TGTGCCTGGAGTGCCCCAATGGAGGGTAGGGAGACCCAGTACTTC. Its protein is CAWSAPMEGRETQYF.

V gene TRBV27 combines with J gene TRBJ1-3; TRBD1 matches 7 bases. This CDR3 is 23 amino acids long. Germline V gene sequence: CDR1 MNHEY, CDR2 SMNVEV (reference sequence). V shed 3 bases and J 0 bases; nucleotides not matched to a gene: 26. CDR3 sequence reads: CASSFIPHRGPPYPRDSGNTIYF. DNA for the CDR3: TGTGCCAGCAGTTTCATCCCCCACAGGGGCCCGCCGTACCCGCGAGACTCTGGAAACACCATATATTTT.

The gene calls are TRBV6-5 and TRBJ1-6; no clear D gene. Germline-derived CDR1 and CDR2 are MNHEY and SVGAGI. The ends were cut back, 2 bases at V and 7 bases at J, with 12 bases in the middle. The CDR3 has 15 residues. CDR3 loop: CASSYGLTRNSPLHF. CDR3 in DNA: TGTGCCAGCAGTTACGGGTTGACAAGGAATTCACCCCTCCACTTT.